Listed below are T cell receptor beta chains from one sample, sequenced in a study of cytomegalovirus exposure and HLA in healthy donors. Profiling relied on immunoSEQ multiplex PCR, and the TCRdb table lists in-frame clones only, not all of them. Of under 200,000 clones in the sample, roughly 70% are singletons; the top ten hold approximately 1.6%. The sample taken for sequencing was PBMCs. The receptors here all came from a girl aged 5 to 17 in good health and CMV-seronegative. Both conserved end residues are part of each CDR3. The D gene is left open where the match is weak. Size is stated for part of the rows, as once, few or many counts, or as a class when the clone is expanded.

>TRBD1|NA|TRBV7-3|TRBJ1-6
TGTGCCAGCAGCCGAAAGGGGGACAGAAGTGGTTCACCCCTCCACTTT
CASSRKGDRSGSPLHF
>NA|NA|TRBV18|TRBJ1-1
TGTGCCAGCTCACCACCGGGACAATACACTGAAGCTTTCTTT
CASSPPGQYTEAFF
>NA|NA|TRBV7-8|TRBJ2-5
TGTGCCAGCAGCTTAGGAGAGGCCCAGTACTTC
CASSLGEAQYF
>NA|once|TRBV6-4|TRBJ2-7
TGTGCCAGCAGTTGCCACCCTCCGCGGTACGAGCAGTACTTC
CASSCHPPRYEQYF
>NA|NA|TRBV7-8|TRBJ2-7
TGTGCCAGCAGCTTACTGTTTGGGGGCGGCGAGCAGTACTTC
CASSLLFGGGEQYF
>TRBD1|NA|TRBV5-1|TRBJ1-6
TGCGCCAGCAGGGACAGGGATAGCCCTTATTCACCCCTCCACTTT
CASRDRDSPYSPLHF
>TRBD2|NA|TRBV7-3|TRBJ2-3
TGTGCCAGCAGCCCCGGGACTAGGGGAACAGATACGCAGTATTTT
CASSPGTRGTDTQYF
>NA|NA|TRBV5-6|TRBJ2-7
TGTGCCAGCAGCTTGGTGGGGGGTCACGAGCAGTACTTC
CASSLVGGHEQYF
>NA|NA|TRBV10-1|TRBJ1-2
TGCGCCAGCAGTGAGTCGATCATGGACAGCCGTGGCTACACCTTC
CASSESIMDSRGYTF
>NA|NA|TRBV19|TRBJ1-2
TGTGCCAGTAGTCAGTATGGCTACACCTTC
CASSQYGYTF
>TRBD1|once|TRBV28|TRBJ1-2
TGTGCCAGCAGTCCGGGACAGGACTATGGCTACACCTTC
CASSPGQDYGYTF
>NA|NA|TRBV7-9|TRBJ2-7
TGTGCCAGCAGCTTTGGCAGGGGATACTCCTACGAGCAGTACTTC
CASSFGRGYSYEQYF
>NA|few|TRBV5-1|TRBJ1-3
TGCGCCAGCAGCTTGGTCCCGGGGGACACCATATATTTT
CASSLVPGDTIYF
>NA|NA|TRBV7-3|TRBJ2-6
TGTGCCAGCAGCTTCGGGGGGGCCAACGTCCTGACTTTC
CASSFGGANVLTF
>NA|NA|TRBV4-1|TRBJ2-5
TGCGCCAGCAGCCATCCGCCGGACACCGAAAAGGCGGAGACCCAGTACTTC
CASSHPPDTEKAETQYF
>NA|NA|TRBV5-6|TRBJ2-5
TGTGCCAGCAGCTTGGCTGGCCAGATCCAAGAGACCCAGTACTTC
CASSLAGQIQETQYF
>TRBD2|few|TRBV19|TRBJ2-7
TGTGCCAGTAGTTCTAGCGGGGGCTCCTACGAGCAGTACTTC
CASSSSGGSYEQYF
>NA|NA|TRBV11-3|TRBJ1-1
TGTGCCAGCAGCTTTGACATGAACACTGAAGCTTTCTTT
CASSFDMNTEAFF
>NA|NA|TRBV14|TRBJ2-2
TGTGCCAGCAGCCATACCTCTCCGGGGACCGGGGAGCTGTTTTTT
CASSHTSPGTGELFF
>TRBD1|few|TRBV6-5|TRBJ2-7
TGTGCCAGCAGTTTGGGACAGGGGGCCTACGAGCAGTACTTC
CASSLGQGAYEQYF
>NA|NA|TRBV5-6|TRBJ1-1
TGTGCCAGCAGCGGCGGATGGGCAGGGGCTTTCTTT
CASSGGWAGAFF
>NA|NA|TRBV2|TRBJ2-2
TGTGCCAGCAGTGAAACGGGGTTCGGGGAGCTGTTTTTT
CASSETGFGELFF
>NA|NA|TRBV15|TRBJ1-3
TGTGCCACCAGCAGAGATTCCCTCCCCTCTGGAAACACCATATATTTT
CATSRDSLPSGNTIYF
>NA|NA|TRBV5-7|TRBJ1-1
TGTGCCAGCAGCTTGGCCCAGGGATCCCATGCTTTCTTT
CASSLAQGSHAFF
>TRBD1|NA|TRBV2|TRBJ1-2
TGTGCCAGAAGTGGGACAGCGCAGGGTTATGGCTACACCTTC
CARSGTAQGYGYTF
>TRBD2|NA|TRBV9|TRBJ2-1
TGTGCCAGCAGCCTCACCTCGGGGGGACTATACAATGAGCAGTTCTTC
CASSLTSGGLYNEQFF
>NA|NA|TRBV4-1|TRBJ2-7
TGCGCCAGCAGCCAAGTAGGAGCCTACGAGCAGTACTTC
CASSQVGAYEQYF
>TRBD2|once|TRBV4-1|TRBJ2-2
TGCGCCAGCAGCCAAGATCGGGCTAGCGGGGGGGGGAACACCGGGGAGCTGTTTTTT
CASSQDRASGGGNTGELFF
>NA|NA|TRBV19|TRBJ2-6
TGTGCCAGTAGCAGAAGATCTGGGGCCAACGTCCTGACTTTC
CASSRRSGANVLTF
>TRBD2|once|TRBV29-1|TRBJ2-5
TGCAGCGTTGGATTATATAGCGGGGAGTACCAAGAGACCCAGTACTTC
CSVGLYSGEYQETQYF
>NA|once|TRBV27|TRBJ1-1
TGTGCCAGCAGCCATGGGGGCGCCGAAAAAAACACTGAAGCTTTCTTT
CASSHGGAEKNTEAFF
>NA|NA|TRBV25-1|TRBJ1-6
TGTGCCAGCAGTGTTATCGGTTTCGCTTCACCCCTCCACTTT
CASSVIGFASPLHF
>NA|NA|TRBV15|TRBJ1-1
TGTGCCACCAGCGCCCTAGGGGGGGGGTGGATCACTGAAGCTTTCTTT
CATSALGGGWITEAFF
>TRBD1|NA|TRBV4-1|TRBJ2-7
TGCGCCAGCAGCCAGACCGGGACAGGGGGGTATGAGCAGTACTTC
CASSQTGTGGYEQYF
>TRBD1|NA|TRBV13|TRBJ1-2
TGTGCCAGCAGCTGGGGACAGCAAGACCCCACGAGGGGCTACACCTTC
CASSWGQQDPTRGYTF
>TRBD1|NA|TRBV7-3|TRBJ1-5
TGTGCCAGCAGCTCGACAGGGAACGATCAGCCCCAGCATTTT
CASSSTGNDQPQHF
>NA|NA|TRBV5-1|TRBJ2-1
TGCGCCAGCAGCTTGGCAGTGTACAATGAGCAGTTCTTC
CASSLAVYNEQFF
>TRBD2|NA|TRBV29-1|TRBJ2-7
TGCAGCGTTCCCTGGGCGGGGGGCCAGTCAGGCGAGCAGTACTTC
CSVPWAGGQSGEQYF
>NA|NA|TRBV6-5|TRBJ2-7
TGTGCCAGCAGTTACCCGGGTTCCGAGCAGTACTTC
CASSYPGSEQYF
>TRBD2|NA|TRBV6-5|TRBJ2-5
TGTGCCAGCAGTTACTCGAGCGGGACGGAGACCCAGTACTTC
CASSYSSGTETQYF